The 30 T cell receptor beta chains presented below share a single source sample, sequenced in a study of T cell repertoires in cytomegalovirus infection. MiXCR, run by TCRdb on the reads, gives a single entry per CDR3 protein. The data show some 600,000 distinct CDR3 sequences, 24% seen once. Sequencing input: CD8+ T cells from PBMCs. All receptors come from a human donor in good health (CMV status not recorded). Some clones in this sample may be carry-over from other donors' samples.

V is TRBV19 and J is TRBJ2-1, with D perhaps TRBD1 (6 bases). Trimming removed 2 bases at V and 8 bases at J, with 19 bases between. The CDR3 length is 16 residues. Germline loops: CDR1 LNHDA, CDR2 SQIVND (reference sequence). The CDR3 region has the DNA TGTGCCAGTAGTATAAGCCGAATCAGGGGTGGGGATGAGCAGTTCTTC. Its protein is CASSISRIRGGDEQFF.

This sequence joins TRBV7-6 and TRBJ2-3; the D gene is possibly TRBD1 (6 bases). The CDR3 is 16 amino acids. The germline CDR1 and CDR2 sequences are SGHVS and FNYEAQ. The CDR3 nucleotides read TGTGTCATCCTCGTACCCCCAACAGGGAGCACAGATACGCAGTATTTT. Protein product: CVILVPPTGSTDTQYF.

In its sample, this clonotype was seen once. V is TRBV7-6 and J is TRBJ2-2, with D unresolved. Germline loops: CDR1 SGHVS, CDR2 FNYEAQ. V was shortened by 5 bases and J by 1 base, with 14 bases between the two germline ends. This CDR3 contains 16 residues. CDR3 sequence (DNA): TGTGCCAGCAGCGATACAAGTACTAAGAACACCGGGGAGCTGTTTTTT. Translated: CASSDTSTKNTGELFF.

This sequence joins TRBV6-4 and TRBJ2-3, with TRBD1 matching over 7 bases. The CDR3 covers 16 residues. Germline-derived CDR1 and CDR2 are MRHNA and SNTAGT. V was pared by 5 bases and J by 4 bases, with 12 bases of the junction left unmatched. The DNA for the CDR3 is TGTGCCAGCAGTCCCCGAGAGGGGGCCGTGTCAGATACGCAGTATTTT. This codes for CASSPREGAVSDTQYF.

J is TRBJ1-1 and V is TRBV6-2 or TRBV6-3; 7 bases are shared with TRBD1. Germline V lookup: CDR1 MNHEY, CDR2 SVGEGT. The CDR3 covers 13 residues. V shed 7 bases, J shed 5 bases, and the junction held 7 bases outside the gene matches. The CDR3 is CASNPGGRTEAFF. The CDR3, as DNA: TGTGCCAGCAATCCAGGGGGAAGAACTGAAGCTTTCTTT.

In its sample, this clonotype was seen a few times. This rearrangement joins TRBV5-5 to TRBJ1-5; D is possibly TRBD1 (6 bases). The ends were cut back, 0 bases at V and 6 bases at J, with 10 bases in the middle. This CDR3 comprises 14 residues. The germline V gene encodes CDR1 SGHKS and CDR2 YYEKEE (reference sequence). DNA of the CDR3: TGTGCCAGCAGCTTGGTTGGGGGCACTCAGCCCCAGCATTTT. Translation gives CASSLVGGTQPQHF.

This sequence joins TRBV7-9 and TRBJ1-1, with 8 bases identical to TRBD1. V gave up 8 bases and J gave up 1 base; unmatched junction bases: 15. This CDR3 has 17 residues. The germline gives CDR1 SEHNR, CDR2 FQNEAQ (reference sequence). The CDR3 sequence: CASGGWGRGQANTEAFF. As DNA, the CDR3 is TGTGCCAGCGGTGGTTGGGGCAGGGGGCAGGCGAACACTGAAGCTTTCTTT.

J is TRBJ2-3 and V is TRBV14; D remains ambiguous. Germline CDR1 and CDR2: SGHDN and FVKESK. V was shortened by 3 bases and J by 5 bases, with 9 bases between the two germline ends. The CDR3 spans 13 residues. CDR3 region: CASSHRLEDTQYF. The DNA of the CDR3 is TGTGCCAGCAGCCATCGACTGGAAGATACGCAGTATTTT. Filled out from reference TRBV14 and TRBJ2-3, the complete variable domain reads EAGVTQFPSHSVIEKGQTVTLRCDPISGHDNLYWYRRVMGKEIKFLLHFVKESKQDESGMPNNRFLAERTGGTYSTLKVQPAELEDSGVYFCASSHRLEDTQYFGPGTRLTVL.

There are a few counts of this clonotype. The CDR3 DNA is TGTGCCAGCAGCGTAGTGGGGAGCGGGGTGAGCTCCTACAATGAGCAGTTCTTC. It translates to CASSVVGSGVSSYNEQFF. The chain recombines TRBV9 with TRBJ2-1; 7 bases map to TRBD2. The CDR3 runs 18 residues. CDR1 and CDR2 from the germline V gene are SGDLS and YYNGEE. V shed 0 bases, J shed 0 bases, and the junction held 9 bases outside the gene matches. Together with reference TRBV9 and TRBJ2-1, the CDR3 gives the full variable domain: DSGVTQTPKHLITATGQRVTLRCSPRSGDLSVYWYQQSLDQGLQFLIQYYNGEERAKGNILERFSAQQFPDLHSELNLSSLELGDSALYFCASSVVGSGVSSYNEQFFGPGTRLTVL.

The J gene is TRBJ1-2, the V gene TRBV10-3, with D unclear. This CDR3 region has 16 residues. CDR1 and CDR2 from the germline V gene are ENHRY and SYGVKD. V was cut by 0 bases and J by 0 bases, with 11 bases left in between. The CDR3 here is CAISESYVGANYGYTF. The CDR3, as DNA: TGTGCCATCAGTGAGTCATATGTCGGGGCTAACTATGGCTACACCTTC.

This clonotype was counted only a few times. The chain uses TRBV29-1 and TRBJ2-7; no clear D gene. V was pared by 0 bases and J by 1 base, with 1 base between. This CDR3 comprises 11 residues. The germline V gene encodes CDR1 SQVTM and CDR2 ANQGSEA. The CDR3 DNA follows: TGCAGCGTTGAAGATTCCTACGAGCAGTACTTC. This encodes CSVEDSYEQYF.

A remark on this clonotype: This may be a read error: a much more frequent sequence differs by one nucleotide. This chain joins TRBV12-3 or TRBV12-4 and TRBJ2-1, with D possibly TRBD2 on 5 matching bases. This CDR3 comprises 15 residues. The V end lost 3 bases, the J end lost 8 bases, and 17 bases lay between the germline ends. This CDR3 is CASSFEGPADYEQFF. CDR3 bases: TGTGCCAGCAGTTTCGAGGGCCCGGCGGACTATGAGCAGTTCTTC.

The chain links TRBV3-1 to TRBJ2-1; no firm D call. The CDR3 has 15 amino acids. V lost 1 base, J lost 2 bases, and 9 bases lay in between. CDR1 and CDR2 (germline): LGHDT, YNNKEL (reference sequence). CDR3 coding DNA: TGTGCCAGCAGCCAAGTCGCAAACCCCTACAATGAGCAGTTCTTC. Amino acid sequence: CASSQVANPYNEQFF.

This clonotype appeared a few times. DNA for the CDR3: TGTGCCATCAGCGATCCCGGGACAGGGGGCTTCGGTACAGATACGCAGTATTTT. It codes for CAISDPGTGGFGTDTQYF. The V and J genes are TRBV10-3 and TRBJ2-3, with TRBD1 identical over 12 bases. Germline V gene lookup returns CDR1 ENHRY and CDR2 SYGVKD. This CDR3 region has 18 residues. With 6 bases clipped from V and 3 bases from J, the junction kept 13 bases outside the gene matches.

The V call is TRBV9, the J call TRBJ2-1, with a tentative D call TRBD2 (6 bases). Germline CDR1 SGDLS, CDR2 YYNGEE. The CDR3 is made up of 16 amino acids. The V end was cut by 4 bases, the J end by 0 bases, with 14 bases between. CDR3 sequence reads: CASSSSRGFSYNEQFF. The CDR3 nucleotides read TGTGCCAGCAGCAGCAGCCGGGGGTTCTCCTACAATGAGCAGTTCTTC.

The sample holds a few counts of this clonotype. The J gene is TRBJ1-5, the V gene TRBV20-1; TRBD1 might be the D (5 bases). The CDR3 covers 14 residues. CDR1 is DFQATT, CDR2 SNEGSKA, per germline (reference sequence). V was trimmed by 1 base and J by 4 bases, leaving 11 bases between them. In DNA form, the CDR3 reads TGCAGTGCTAGAGTGGATGGGGGGAATCAGCCCCAGCATTTT. Its translation: CSARVDGGNQPQHF.

Note on this clonotype: One base away lies a much larger clone, so this may be a sequencing read error. The chain combines TRBV12-5 with TRBJ1-2; D might be TRBD1 (5 bases). CDR1 is LGHNT and CDR2 is FRNRAP in the germline V gene. The CDR3 sequence is 13 residues long. CDR3 residues: CASGLVGENGNTF. The DNA of the CDR3 is TGTGCTAGTGGTTTGGTAGGGGAGAATGGCAACACCTTC. Full variable domain (rest looked up from reference TRBV12-5 and TRBJ1-2): DARVTQTPRHKVTEMGQEVTMRCQPILGHNTVFWYRQTMMQGLELLAYFRNRAPLDDSGMPKDRFSAEMPDATLATLKIQPSEPRDSAVYFCASGLVGENGNTFGSGTRLTVV.

The table lists this clonotype with many counts. The rearrangement links TRBV12-3 or TRBV12-4 to TRBJ1-6, with D uncertain. This CDR3 has 16 amino acids. Trimming removed 7 bases at V and 10 bases at J, with 23 bases between. CDR3 sequence: CASNYPGFQKESPLHF. The CDR3 DNA reads as TGTGCCAGCAATTATCCGGGATTTCAGAAAGAGTCACCCCTCCACTTT.

J is TRBJ1-2 and V is TRBV29-1, with D perhaps matching TRBD1 (5 bases). Between the trimmed V and J ends, which lost 2 bases and 3 bases, there was a span of 19 bases. Germline V gene lookup returns CDR1 SQVTM and CDR2 ANQGSEA. The CDR3 runs 16 residues. CDR3 nucleotides: TGCAGCGTTGAATTCTCTACCACCGGGACTGACTATGGCTACACCTTC. This codes for CSVEFSTTGTDYGYTF.

The CDR3 sequence is CSVSGPKANIQYF. The CDR3 DNA is TGCAGCGTGTCCGGGCCAAAGGCCAACATTCAGTACTTC. The chain is built from TRBV29-1 and TRBJ2-4; D gene ambiguous. This CDR3 is 13 amino acids long. The V gene's germline CDR1 is SQVTM and CDR2 ANQGSEA. V lost 6 bases and J lost 7, with 16 bases in between.

This chain connects TRBV7-6 to TRBJ2-2; 11 nucleotides line up with TRBD2. The trim removed 8 bases at V and 2 bases at J, leaving 1 base unmatched. This CDR3 is built from 14 residues. Germline CDR1 reads SGHVS; CDR2 reads FNYEAQ. The CDR3 sequence: CASLAGGNTGELFF. CDR3 sequence (DNA): TGTGCCAGCCTAGCGGGGGGTAACACCGGGGAGCTGTTTTTT. Based on the CDR3 plus reference TRBV7-6 and TRBJ2-2, the full variable domain is GAGVSQSPRYKVTKRGQDVALRCDPISGHVSLYWYRQALGQGPEFLTYFNYEAQQDKSGLPNDRFSAERPEGSISTLTIQRTEQRDSAMYRCASLAGGNTGELFFGEGSRLTVL.

The chain uses TRBV11-2 and TRBJ2-5; no firm D call. Germline lookup yields CDR1 SGHAT and CDR2 FQNNGV. V was clipped by 3 bases and J by 3 bases, with 11 bases between them. The CDR3 has 14 amino acids. CDR3: CASSLVPSKETQYF. In DNA form, the CDR3 reads TGTGCCAGCAGCTTGGTTCCCAGCAAAGAGACCCAGTACTTC.

There are many counts of this clonotype. The J gene is TRBJ2-5, the V gene TRBV19, with a possible D match to TRBD2 (5 bases). The CDR3 spans 15 residues. CDR1 is LNHDA and CDR2 is SQIVND in the germline V gene (reference sequence). The V end was cut by 6 bases, the J end by 5 bases, with 19 bases between. The CDR3 DNA follows: TGTGCCAGTAGCGGCATTCGAGGGTCGAGGGAGACCCAGTACTTC. This sequence encodes CASSGIRGSRETQYF.

The chain links TRBV11-3 to TRBJ2-1; D perhaps matches TRBD2 (6 bases). Germline CDR1 and CDR2: SGHNT and YENEEA. The V end lost 5 bases, the J end lost 3 bases, and 17 bases lay between the germline ends. This CDR3 comprises 16 residues. This chain's CDR3 is CASSPAHGTRYNEQFF. The CDR3 DNA sequence: TGTGCCAGCAGCCCAGCACACGGGACTCGCTACAATGAGCAGTTCTTC.

This clonotype was seen more than once but under ten times. The chain recombines TRBV28 with TRBJ2-5, with 9 bases fitting TRBD2. CDR1 is MDHEN and CDR2 is SYDVKM in the germline V gene. Germline trimming cut 5 bases from V and 3 bases from J; bases unmatched to any gene: 10. This CDR3 spans 16 amino acids. In nucleotides, the CDR3 is TGTGCCAGCAGTCCTGGGGTAGCGGGGGTTGAAGAGACCCAGTACTTC. Residues: CASSPGVAGVEETQYF.

The V gene is TRBV12-3 or TRBV12-4, the J gene TRBJ2-1, with TRBD2 matching over 11 bases. The CDR3 covers 16 residues. V shed 7 bases and J 7 bases; nucleotides not matched to a gene: 12. The CDR3 sequence: CASTLILAGEMNEQFF. The CDR3 region has the DNA TGTGCCAGCACCCTCATACTAGCGGGGGAAATGAATGAGCAGTTCTTC.

This clonotype was seen a handful of times. The CDR3: CSARRRGGNEQFF. The CDR3 DNA sequence: TGCAGTGCTAGACGGCGGGGGGGAAATGAGCAGTTCTTC. This chain links TRBV20-1 with TRBJ2-1; the match to TRBD2 covers 9 bases. Germline trimming cut 2 bases from V and 7 bases from J; bases unmatched to any gene: 3. Looked up from germline, CDR1 is DFQATT and CDR2 is SNEGSKA (reference sequence). The CDR3 is 13 amino acids.

The V gene is TRBV2, the J gene TRBJ1-2; a possible D gene is TRBD1 (5 bases). In germline, CDR1 is SNHLY, CDR2 FYNNEI. CDR3 length: 12 residues. The CDR3 spells CAMVDTHYGYTF. The CDR3 DNA follows: TGTGCAATGGTGGACACCCACTATGGCTACACCTTC. Full variable domain (rest looked up from reference TRBV2 and TRBJ1-2): EPEVTQTPSHQVTQMGQEVILRCVPISNHLYFYWYRQILGQKVEFLVSFYNNEISEKSEIFDDQFSVERPDGSNFTLKIRSTKLEDSAMYFCAMVDTHYGYTFGSGTRLTVV.

V and J are TRBV19 and TRBJ2-1; possible D gene TRBD1, 5 bases. V dropped 3 bases and J dropped 8 bases, with 14 bases sitting between them. CDR1 is LNHDA, CDR2 SQIVND, per germline (reference sequence). This CDR3 has 14 amino acids. Written as DNA, the CDR3 is TGTGCCAGTAGTATTCCCGGACACCCTGATGAGCAGTTCTTC. The encoded protein is CASSIPGHPDEQFF. The full variable domain, rest sourced from reference TRBV19 and TRBJ2-1, is DGGITQSPKYLFRKEGQNVTLSCEQNLNHDAMYWYRQDPGQGLRLIYYSQIVNDFQKGDIAEGYSVSREKKESFPLTVTSAQKNPTAFYLCASSIPGHPDEQFFGPGTRLTVL.

In this sample, this clonotype turned up many times. The chain has TRBV7-2 and TRBJ1-5, with TRBD1 matching 7 bases. With 0 bases clipped from V and 1 base from J, the junction kept 15 bases outside the gene matches. This CDR3 region has 20 residues. Germline CDR1 reads SGHTA; CDR2 reads FQGNSA. For the CDR3, the DNA is TGTGCCAGCAGCTTAGCTCGACAGGGTAGGGCAATAGAGAGCAATCAGCCCCAGCATTTT. Protein sequence: CASSLARQGRAIESNQPQHF. Together with reference TRBV7-2 and TRBJ1-5, the CDR3 gives the full variable domain: GAGVSQSPSNKVTEKGKDVELRCDPISGHTALYWYRQSLGQGLEFLIYFQGNSAPDKSGLPSDRFSAERTGGSVSTLTIQRTQQEDSAVYLCASSLARQGRAIESNQPQHFGDGTRLSIL.